Listed here are 12 T cell receptor beta chains from one sample, sequenced in a study of CD8+CD57+ T cells in acquired aplastic anemia. Genomic DNA templated the TCR beta VDJ and CDR3 profiling. A single record per CDR3 protein comes from TCRdb applying MiXCR to the reads. The sample lists some 200,000 distinct CDR3 sequences, 40% to 60% occurring once. Sequencing was done on patients that had shown CD8+CD57+ cell expansion by flow cytometry. The specimen was sorted CD4+, CD8+, or CD8+CD57+ T cells (not recorded which) from PBMCs. These receptors were obtained from a human donor with aplastic anemia.

The chain joins TRBV20-1 to TRBJ2-1; a weak D match, TRBD1 (5 bases). Trimming took off 6 bases at V and 10 bases at J, with 13 bases between the two ends. The CDR3 consists of 11 residues. The V gene's germline CDR1 is DFQATT and CDR2 SNEGSKA (reference sequence). The CDR3, as DNA: TGCAGTGCCGTTAGGGGTGACGAGCAGTTCTTC. It codes for CSAVRGDEQFF.

This clonotype appeared many times. V and J are TRBV7-9 and TRBJ1-2; weak D call: TRBD1 (6 bases). V lost 5 bases to trimming and J lost 4 bases, with 14 bases between them. Germline V gene data show CDR1 as SEHNR and CDR2 as FQNEAQ (reference sequence). The CDR3 length is 14 residues. CDR3 sequence reads: CASSPRGAGYGYTF. CDR3 bases: TGTGCCAGCAGCCCCAGGGGCGCGGGCTATGGCTACACCTTC.

The chain links TRBV2 to TRBJ2-5; weak D call: TRBD2 (6 bases). CDR1 is SNHLY, CDR2 FYNNEI, per germline. Between the trimmed V and J ends, which lost 6 bases and 3 bases, there was a span of 11 bases. The CDR3 runs to 13 residues. The CDR3 nucleotides are TGTGCCAGCAGGGAGGGGATGGAAGAGACCCAGTACTTC. Amino acid sequence: CASREGMEETQYF.

This clonotype has a handful of counts. This clone may be a read error of a much larger clone one base away. The chain recombines TRBV5-1 with TRBJ1-6; tentatively, D is TRBD1 (6 bases). The V and J ends lost 2 bases and 7 bases respectively, with 10 bases between them. CDR3 length: 14 amino acids. Germline CDR1 and CDR2: SGHRS and YFSETQ. The CDR3 bases are TGCGCCAGCAGCTTCATGACAGGCAATTCACCCCTCCACTTT. Encoded protein: CASSFMTGNSPLHF. Full variable domain (outside the CDR3, taken from reference TRBV5-1 and TRBJ1-6): KAGVTQTPRYLIKTRGQQVTLSCSPISGHRSVSWYQQTPGQGLQFLFEYFSETQRNKGNFPGRFSGRQFSNSRSEMNVSTLELGDSALYLCASSFMTGNSPLHFGNGTRLTVT.

As for this clonotype: The junction departs from germline at one end; a sequencing error may be responsible. J is TRBJ2-7 and V is TRBV7-7, with 9 bases that match TRBD1. The CDR3 consists of 13 residues. Germline V CDR1 and CDR2: SSHAT, FNYEAQ (reference sequence). CDR3 nucleotide sequence: TGTGCTAGCAGCTTGGGGACAGGGTCCGAGCAGTACTTC. It codes for CASSLGTGSEQYF. The variable domain in full, with the rest retrieved from reference TRBV7-7 and TRBJ2-7, is GAGVSQSPRYKVTKRGQDVTLRCDPISSHATLYWYQQALGQGPEFLTYFNYEAQPDKSGLPSDRFSAERPEGSISTLTIQRTEQRDSAMYRCASSLGTGSEQYFGPGTRLTVT.

This clonotype was observed a few times. V gene TRBV28 combines with J gene TRBJ2-7; D possibly corresponds to TRBD1 (5 bases). The V and J ends lost 6 bases and 6 bases respectively, with 21 bases between them. Germline V gene lookup returns CDR1 MDHEN and CDR2 SYDVKM. The CDR3 is made up of 15 amino acids. CDR3 nucleotide sequence: TGTGCCAGCAGCTCTCTTCGGACATCTTGGTGCGAGCAGTACTTC. This encodes CASSSLRTSWCEQYF.

Only a few counts were recorded for this clonotype. V gene TRBV10-3 combines with J gene TRBJ2-3; the match to TRBD2 covers 13 bases. This CDR3 region has 16 residues. Germline CDR1 reads ENHRY; CDR2 reads SYGVKD. V lost 6 bases and J lost 6; bases outside the gene matches: 9. This CDR3 reads CAISERLAGGGDTQYF. The DNA for the CDR3 is TGTGCCATCAGCGAGAGACTAGCGGGGGGCGGCGATACGCAGTATTTT.

The V call is TRBV2, the J call TRBJ1-5; D possibly corresponds to TRBD1 (6 bases). V was clipped by 2 bases and J by 0 bases, with 14 bases between them. The CDR3 covers 17 residues. Germline loops: CDR1 SNHLY, CDR2 FYNNEI. The CDR3 loop reads CASSEWGGQYSNQPQHF. For the CDR3, the DNA is TGTGCCAGCAGTGAATGGGGTGGACAGTATAGCAATCAGCCCCAGCATTTT.

In its sample, this clonotype was seen many times. The gene calls are TRBV20-1 and TRBJ1-6; 10 bases align to TRBD1. The CDR3 consists of 15 residues. Trimming cost V 0 bases and J 7 bases; bases outside gene matches: 3. Germline lookup yields CDR1 DFQATT and CDR2 SNEGSKA (reference sequence). The CDR3 spells CSARDWGQGNSPLHF. The CDR3 nucleotides are TGCAGTGCTAGAGATTGGGGACAGGGGAATTCACCCCTCCACTTT.

The chain couples TRBV19 to TRBJ1-5; TRBD1 agrees at 9 bases. Trimming took 5 bases from V and 6 from J; bases not matched to a gene: 11. The CDR3 is 16 amino acids. Germline V CDR1 and CDR2: LNHDA, SQIVND (reference sequence). CDR3 in DNA: TGTGCCAGTAGTGTTCGTACAGGGGGCGTTAGTCAGCCCCAGCATTTT. It specifies CASSVRTGGVSQPQHF.

This clonotype appeared many times. The V gene is TRBV11-2, the J gene TRBJ2-7; D may be TRBD1 or TRBD2 (5 bases each). Between the trimmed V and J ends, which lost 1 base and 6 bases, there was a span of 16 bases. Per the germline V gene, CDR1 is SGHAT and CDR2 is FQNNGV. This CDR3 has 15 residues. The CDR3 sequence: CASSLGEGQVSEQYF. DNA for the CDR3: TGTGCCAGCAGCTTAGGAGAGGGGCAGGTGAGCGAGCAGTACTTC. The full variable domain, in which reference TRBV11-2 and TRBJ2-7 provide the parts outside the CDR3, is EAGVAQSPRYKIIEKRQSVAFWCNPISGHATLYWYQQILGQGPKLLIQFQNNGVVDDSQLPKDRFSAERLKGVDSTLKIQPAKLEDSAVYLCASSLGEGQVSEQYFGPGTRLTVT.

The J gene is TRBJ2-6, the V gene TRBV7-9, with D possibly TRBD2 on 5 matching bases. The CDR3 runs to 17 residues. Germline lookup yields CDR1 SEHNR and CDR2 FQNEAQ (reference sequence). Trimming took 3 bases from V and 0 from J, leaving 12 bases between them. The CDR3 DNA sequence: TGTGCCAGCAGCTTGTCGGGGAGCGTCTCTGGGGCCAACGTCCTGACTTTC. Translating it yields CASSLSGSVSGANVLTF.